The 30 T cell receptor beta chains in this list originate from one sample, sequenced in a study of blood T cells in healthy people across ages. It was with a sample-barcoded 5' primer and a J-beta primer mix that a second PCR of about 7 to 12 cycles was run. TCRdb redid the calling of the 5' RACE reads with MiXCR, one entry per CDR3 protein. The data show 750,000 to 850,000 distinct CDR3 sequences, around 25% seen once. The sample also formed part of further work on T cells of mothers and their children.

The sample was blood. The receptors originated from a boy aged 10-17 years in good health.

This clonotype was counted only a few times. The chain recombines TRBV20-1 with TRBJ1-4, with 8 positions matching TRBD1. CDR3 length: 13 residues. CDR1 and CDR2 (germline): DFQATT, SNEGSKA (reference sequence). V shed 6 bases and J 8 bases; nucleotides not matched to a gene: 8. CDR3 protein: CSAPQGAQEKLFF. CDR3 sequence (DNA): TGCAGTGCACCCCAGGGGGCACAGGAAAAACTGTTTTTT.

This clonotype turned up a few times. V gene TRBV12-3 or TRBV12-4 combines with J gene TRBJ2-1, with D perhaps matching TRBD1 or TRBD2 (6 bases each). Trimming took off 7 bases at V and 9 bases at J, with 16 bases between the two ends. This CDR3 spans 13 amino acids. This CDR3 reads CASTPRGLGEQFF. DNA for the CDR3: TGTGCCAGCACTCCTCGGGGGCTTGGTGAGCAGTTCTTC.

J is TRBJ2-4 and V is TRBV5-6; D gene uncertain. V was cut by 2 bases and J by 3 bases, with 9 bases left in between. Per the germline V gene, CDR1 is SGHDT and CDR2 is YYEEEE. The CDR3 is 14 residues long. CDR3 protein: CASSFGILKNIQYF. The CDR3 bases are TGTGCCAGCAGCTTTGGTATACTCAAAAACATTCAGTACTTC. The full variable domain, in which reference TRBV5-6 and TRBJ2-4 provide the parts outside the CDR3, is DAGVTQSPTHLIKTRGQQVTLRCSPKSGHDTVSWYQQALGQGPQFIFQYYEEEERQRGNFPDRFSGHQFPNYSSELNVNALLLGDSALYLCASSFGILKNIQYFGAGTRLSVL.

This clonotype was seen a few times. The chain employs TRBV20-1 and TRBJ1-1, with D possibly TRBD1 on 5 matching bases. Germline lookup yields CDR1 DFQATT and CDR2 SNEGSKA (reference sequence). Deletions cut 0 bases from V and 11 bases from J, with 13 bases between. There are 12 residues in the CDR3. This CDR3 is CSARDSGTAAFF. The CDR3 DNA sequence: TGCAGTGCTAGAGATAGCGGGACGGCGGCTTTCTTT.

About this clonotype: A read error is possible here, since a much larger clone lies one base away. The rearrangement links TRBV6-2 or TRBV6-3 to TRBJ2-7; 7 nucleotides agree with TRBD1. Germline lookup yields CDR1 MNHEY and CDR2 SVGEGT. The CDR3 consists of 13 residues. The trim removed 8 bases at V and 0 bases at J, leaving 4 bases unmatched. Written as DNA, the CDR3 is TGTGCCAGCTGCCGGGACAGCTCCTACGAGCAGTACTTC. Its translation is CASCRDSSYEQYF.

This clonotype was counted only a few times. The V gene is TRBV29-1, the J gene TRBJ2-1, with a possible D match to TRBD2 (5 bases). The CDR3 is 12 amino acids. Germline lookup yields CDR1 SQVTM and CDR2 ANQGSEA. V lost 7 bases, J lost 8 bases, and 15 bases lay in between. CDR3 in DNA: TGCAGCGCTGCTAGGGAGTGGGATGAGCAGTTCTTC. Protein: CSAAREWDEQFF.

This clonotype was counted a few times. This chain links TRBV7-3 with TRBJ2-2, with D maybe TRBD1 (5 bases). The CDR3 totals 14 residues. CDR1 is SGHTA and CDR2 is FQGTGA in the germline V gene. Deletions cut 3 bases from V and 4 bases from J, with 9 bases between. The CDR3 region has the DNA TGTGCCAGCAGCTTGGGGCAGTTCACCGGGGAGCTGTTTTTT. It translates to CASSLGQFTGELFF.

This clonotype has just a few counts. The rearrangement links TRBV20-1 to TRBJ2-7; no reliable D call. The end of the DNA fits TRBJ2-1 better, so the J call may be wrong. This CDR3 region has 15 residues. Germline CDR1 reads DFQATT; CDR2 reads SNEGSKA (reference sequence). The CDR3 nucleotides are TGCAGTGCTCACCCTCTCTCCCCTCGGTACAATGAGCAGTTCTTC. Translating it yields CSAHPLSPRYNEQFF.

The chain carries TRBV10-3 and TRBJ2-5, with D possibly being TRBD1 (5 bases). The tail of the sequence fits TRBJ2-7 better, so the J call may be wrong. The CDR3 totals 14 residues. Per germline, CDR1 ENHRY and CDR2 SYGVKD. The CDR3 protein is CAISLDKGPYEQYF. The CDR3 DNA sequence: TGTGCCATCAGCCTGGACAAGGGCCCCTACGAGCAGTACTTC.

The gene calls are TRBV12-3 or TRBV12-4 and TRBJ2-5; the D gene is possibly TRBD2 (5 bases). The J call could be wrong; TRBJ2-1 is a better fit for the DNA end. This CDR3 is 14 amino acids long. The DNA for the CDR3 is TGTGCCAGCAGTTTTCATACTAGTTCCAATGAGCAGTTCTTC. This sequence encodes CASSFHTSSNEQFF.

V usage is TRBV11-2 and J usage is TRBJ2-5, with D perhaps assigned TRBD1 or TRBD2 (5 bases each). Per the germline V gene, CDR1 is SGHAT and CDR2 is FQNNGV. The CDR3 runs 15 residues. Trimming removed 0 bases at V and 5 bases at J, with 13 bases between. The CDR3 loop reads CASSLEARGGETQYF. The CDR3 nucleotides are TGTGCCAGCAGCTTAGAAGCGAGGGGCGGTGAGACCCAGTACTTC.

The J gene is TRBJ2-3, the V gene TRBV5-4; 8 bases agree with TRBD2. Germline loops: CDR1 SGHNT, CDR2 YYREEE (reference sequence). V lost 4 bases and J lost 6; bases outside the gene matches: 13. The CDR3 sequence is 16 residues long. The CDR3 DNA reads TGTGCCAGCAGCCCGCCCGGGACTAGGTCCGGTGATACGCAGTATTTT. Encoded protein: CASSPPGTRSGDTQYF.

Concerning this clonotype: The junction does not match germline at one end; this may be a read error. The CDR3 DNA follows: TGTGCCACCAGTGGTTTGGGCGGCATAAGTGGCCAAGAGACCCAGTACTTC. Translation: CATSGLGGISGQETQYF. J is TRBJ2-1 and V is TRBV24-1; D is uncertain. The J call may be faulty, since TRBJ2-5 better matches the DNA end. CDR1 is KGHDR, CDR2 SFDVKD, per germline. The CDR3 totals 17 residues.

This clonotype was picked up a small number of times. The chain has TRBV7-9 and TRBJ2-7; 7 positions match TRBD2. The CDR3 is made up of 15 amino acids. In germline, CDR1 is SEHNR, CDR2 FQNEAQ (reference sequence). J lost 5 bases, V lost 1 base, and 8 bases had no gene match. CDR3 region: CASSLGEWEGHEQYF. In nucleotides, the CDR3 is TGTGCCAGCAGCTTAGGAGAGTGGGAGGGCCACGAGCAGTACTTC.

The sample holds one count of this clonotype. The V call is TRBV27, the J call TRBJ2-7; D unresolved. The CDR3 is made up of 14 amino acids. The germline CDR1 and CDR2 sequences are MNHEY and SMNVEV (reference sequence). Deletions cut 3 bases from V and 0 bases from J, with 9 bases between. The CDR3: CASSLAASSYEQYF. The CDR3, as DNA: TGTGCCAGCAGTTTGGCGGCTAGCTCCTACGAGCAGTACTTC.

The table lists this clonotype with many counts. J is TRBJ2-3 and V is TRBV10-3; 8 positions match TRBD2. In germline, CDR1 is ENHRY, CDR2 SYGVKD. The CDR3 is made up of 14 amino acids. Unmatched junction bases numbered 3, after V lost 5 bases and J lost 2 bases. The chain's CDR3 is CAISFSGVTDTQYF. The CDR3 region has the DNA TGTGCCATCAGTTTTAGCGGGGTCACAGATACGCAGTATTTT.

V gene TRBV12-3 or TRBV12-4 combines with J gene TRBJ2-5; 7 nucleotides match TRBD1. The CDR3 is made up of 15 amino acids. V shed 1 base, J shed 2 bases, and the junction held 4 bases outside the gene matches. CDR3 amino acids: CASSLGQTGQETQYF. CDR3 nucleotides: TGTGCCAGCAGTTTAGGGCAGACAGGGCAAGAGACCCAGTACTTC.

The chain couples TRBV28 to TRBJ2-6, with D tentatively TRBD1 (6 bases). Germline lookup yields CDR1 MDHEN and CDR2 SYDVKM. V was shortened by 4 bases and J by 0 bases, with 13 bases between the two germline ends. The CDR3 covers 17 residues. The chain's CDR3 is CASSSWTAYSGANVLTF. The CDR3 coding sequence is TGTGCCAGCAGTTCTTGGACAGCATACTCTGGGGCCAACGTCCTGACTTTC.

Only one count was recorded for this clonotype. The chain uses TRBV4-2 and TRBJ2-1, with a possible D match to TRBD2 (5 bases). V was shortened by 0 bases and J by 7 bases, with 10 bases between the two germline ends. Germline V gives CDR1 LGHNA, CDR2 YNFKEQ. This CDR3 region has 14 residues. CDR3 DNA: TGTGCCAGCAGCCAAGATCACGGGAATAATGAGCAGTTCTTC. The encoded protein is CASSQDHGNNEQFF.

This clonotype has more than one count but fewer than ten. The chain has TRBV11-2 and TRBJ2-1, with 9 bases aligning to TRBD2. The germline gives CDR1 SGHAT, CDR2 FQNNGV. The ends lost 1 base at V and 6 bases at J; junction bases unmatched: 4. The CDR3 length is 15 residues. Written as DNA, the CDR3 is TGTGCCAGCAGCTTAGGGCGGGGGGGCACCAATGAGCAGTTCTTC. Protein: CASSLGRGGTNEQFF.

This clonotype was found a few times. The rearrangement joins TRBV5-5 to TRBJ1-5, with D possibly TRBD1 on 5 matching bases. Trimming shortened V by 4 bases and J by 5 bases, and 16 bases separated the two germline ends. The CDR3 sequence is 15 residues long. Germline V gene lookup returns CDR1 SGHKS and CDR2 YYEKEE (reference sequence). CDR3 amino acids: CASSPGAGKDQPQHF. The CDR3 DNA is TGTGCCAGCAGCCCTGGGGCAGGGAAAGATCAGCCCCAGCATTTT.

The rearrangement uses TRBV7-2 and TRBJ1-2; 7 bases align to TRBD1. V was pared by 7 bases and J by 11 bases, with 16 bases of the junction left unmatched. This CDR3 comprises 14 residues. CDR1 and CDR2 (germline): SGHTA, FQGNSA. CDR3 protein: CASTNRRNRGRYTF. The CDR3 DNA sequence: TGTGCCAGCACCAACCGACGCAACAGGGGCAGATACACCTTC.

The count of this clonotype is one. Likely a read error: the CDR3 ends without its conserved phenylalanine or tryptophan. The rearrangement joins TRBV7-9 to TRBJ2-1; 8 nucleotides match TRBD1. The CDR3 length is 14 residues. V lost 5 bases, J lost 8 bases, and 8 bases stayed unmatched. The germline V gene encodes CDR1 SEHNR and CDR2 FQNEAQ (reference sequence). In nucleotides, the CDR3 is TGTGCCAGCAGCGGGGGGACAGGAAAGGATGAGCAGTTCATC. Translating gives CASSGGTGKDEQFI.

This clonotype appeared a few times. This sequence joins TRBV29-1 and TRBJ2-1; D may be TRBD1 or TRBD2 (7 bases each). With the DNA end fitting TRBJ2-7 better, the J assignment may be wrong. CDR3 size: 13 residues. CDR1 SQVTM and CDR2 ANQGSEA come from the germline V gene. The CDR3 nucleotides are TGCAGCGTTCGGGGGGACAGCTCCTACGAGCAGTACTTC. Its protein product is CSVRGDSSYEQYF.

This clonotype showed up just a few times. The chain is built from TRBV20-1 and TRBJ2-7, with 11 bases aligning to TRBD1. The J segment lost 2 bases and the V segment lost 4 bases, leaving 10 bases of the junction unmatched. The CDR3 spans 16 residues. Germline V lookup: CDR1 DFQATT, CDR2 SNEGSKA (reference sequence). The CDR3 here is CSATEDPGQGAYEQYF. DNA of the CDR3: TGCAGTGCTACAGAGGACCCGGGACAGGGGGCCTACGAGCAGTACTTC.

This clonotype has more than one count but fewer than ten. The chain carries TRBV28 and TRBJ1-5, with 8 bases fitting TRBD1. The CDR3 sequence is 16 residues long. V shed 8 bases and J 0 bases; nucleotides not matched to a gene: 9. Germline-derived CDR1 and CDR2 are MDHEN and SYDVKM. This chain's CDR3 is CASGRRTGSSNQPQHF. CDR3 sequence (DNA): TGTGCCAGCGGACGGAGGACAGGGAGTAGCAATCAGCCCCAGCATTTT.

This rearrangement joins TRBV20-1 to TRBJ1-1; possibly TRBD1 for D (5 bases). Trimming shortened V by 0 bases and J by 6 bases, and 14 bases separated the two germline ends. This CDR3 contains 14 residues. CDR1 DFQATT and CDR2 SNEGSKA come from the germline V gene (reference sequence). CDR3: CSARDRPLGPEAFF. CDR3 DNA sequence: TGCAGTGCTAGAGACCGACCTTTGGGACCTGAAGCTTTCTTT.

This clonotype was seen a few times. V usage is TRBV4-3 and J usage is TRBJ2-3; TRBD2 matches 9 bases. Losses at the gene ends were 0 bases for V and 1 base for J; bases not matched to a gene: 8. Germline CDR1 and CDR2: LGHNA and YSLEER. The CDR3 has 18 residues. CDR3 region: CASSQDGRGGAGTDTQYF. CDR3 sequence (DNA): TGCGCCAGCAGCCAAGATGGACGCGGGGGGGCCGGCACAGATACGCAGTATTTT.

This clonotype turned up a few times. The junction departs from the called germline gene at one end, perhaps through a read error. V and J are TRBV12-3 or TRBV12-4 and TRBJ2-7; no definite D call. The CDR3 length is 12 residues. CDR3 DNA: TGTGCTAGCAGTTTCGGCAGTATCGAGCAGTACTTC. It encodes CASSFGSIEQYF.

The J gene is TRBJ2-5, the V gene TRBV15; unclear D gene. Germline CDR1 LNHNV, CDR2 YYDKDF (reference sequence). The CDR3 is made up of 15 amino acids. V lost 0 bases to trimming and J lost 1 base, with 9 bases between them. CDR3 DNA: TGTGCCACCAGCAGAGATCCGAATAGCCAAGAGACCCAGTACTTC. Translation gives CATSRDPNSQETQYF. Full variable domain (missing parts from reference TRBV15 and TRBJ2-5): DAMVIQNPRYQVTQFGKPVTLSCSQTLNHNVMYWYQQKSSQAPKLLFHYYDKDFNNEADTPDNFQSRRPNTSFCFLDIRSPGLGDTAMYLCATSRDPNSQETQYFGPGTRLLVL.